This T cell receptor (beta chain) was obtained from a study of CD8+ T cells in alopecia areata. Overall study findings and caveats: Scalp samples also contribute reads from the resident alphabeta T cells found in normal skin.

Regarding treatment: oral pan-JAK inhibitor, 5-10 mg twice daily. It was from alopecia areata patients that lesional scalp punch biopsies and peripheral blood were collected. About this clone itself: Its antigen is not known.

Extraction and reverse transcription of RNA yielded cDNA as the sequencing template. Profiling relied on immunoSEQ multiplex PCR, and the TCRdb table lists in-frame clones only, not all of them. The table has roughly 6,600 clones, 55% to 70% seen once; the top ten hold 16%. This clonotype was sampled from a human donor with alopecia areata. Source: skin, taken at week 4, from a patient treated with tofacitinib.

This CDR3 reads CASSRGGGRHTEAFF. The CDR3 bases are TGTGCCAGCAGCCGAGGGGGAGGCAGGCACACTGAAGCTTTCTTT. The chain links TRBV11-1 to TRBJ1-1; tentatively, D is TRBD1 (6 bases). CDR1 is SGHAT, CDR2 FQDESV, per germline (reference sequence). The CDR3 is 15 amino acids. With 5 bases removed from V and 3 bases from J, the gap between germline ends came to 16 bases.